A single sample is the source of the 12 T cell receptor beta chains below, sequenced in a study of early T cells in non-severe SARS-CoV-2 infection. TCRdb itself ran the 5' RACE reads through MiXCR, one entry per CDR3 protein. There are more than 90,000 distinct CDR3 sequences in the sample; approximately 13% occur only once, and approximately 2.3% lies in the top ten. The sequenced sample was whole blood. The receptors were gathered from an adult who was a healthcare worker with PCR-confirmed SARS-CoV-2 infection or an uninfected control (not recorded which).

This clonotype was seen more than once but under ten times. This sequence joins TRBV10-3 and TRBJ1-2; D is uncertain. V lost 1 base and J lost 3, with 6 bases in between. This CDR3 has 13 residues. Germline CDR1 and CDR2: ENHRY and SYGVKD. In DNA form, the CDR3 reads TGTGCCATCAGTGAGTGGGGTGACTATGGCTACACCTTC. The encoded protein is CAISEWGDYGYTF.

The sample holds many counts of this clonotype. The chain has TRBV7-9 and TRBJ2-1; 7 nucleotides line up with TRBD1. The CDR3 consists of 15 residues. Germline V lookup: CDR1 SEHNR, CDR2 FQNEAQ (reference sequence). The trim removed 1 base at V and 5 bases at J, leaving 5 bases unmatched. The CDR3 DNA is TGTGCCAGCAGCTTAGGACAGGGAATGCACAATGAGCAGTTCTTC. Encoded protein: CASSLGQGMHNEQFF.

In its sample, this clonotype was seen a few times. J is TRBJ2-1 and V is TRBV2; D remains ambiguous. This CDR3 comprises 12 residues. Trimming removed 10 bases at V and 8 bases at J, with 15 bases between. CDR1 is SNHLY, CDR2 FYNNEI, per germline. The CDR3 is CAIRTNGYEQFF. In DNA form, the CDR3 reads TGTGCCATTCGGACCAATGGCTATGAGCAGTTCTTC.

Regarding this clonotype: A much larger clone lies a single base off, so this may be a read error. The gene calls are TRBV18 and TRBJ1-1; D remains ambiguous. The length of the CDR3 is 14 residues. Per germline, CDR1 KGHSH and CDR2 LQKENI. V was shortened by 1 base and J by 1 base, with 7 bases between the two germline ends. The CDR3, as DNA: TGTGCCAGCTCACCACAGGAGACGAACACTGAAGCTTTCTTT. It encodes CASSPQETNTEAFF.

This clonotype was observed a few times. V usage is TRBV7-2 and J usage is TRBJ1-6; maybe TRBD1 (6 bases). The V gene's germline CDR1 is SGHTA and CDR2 FQGNSA. This CDR3 contains 15 residues. V lost 5 bases, J lost 7 bases, and 15 bases lay in between. The CDR3 reads CASSPTPDRNSPLHF. Here the CDR3 DNA reads TGTGCCAGCAGCCCCACCCCGGACAGAAATTCACCCCTCCACTTT.

This clonotype has a handful of counts. The chain couples TRBV29-1 to TRBJ2-1; 10 nucleotides line up with TRBD1. From germline, CDR1 is SQVTM and CDR2 ANQGSEA. The CDR3 has 13 residues. The trim removed 7 bases at V and 2 bases at J, leaving 2 bases unmatched. The CDR3 DNA reads as TGCAGCGGTGGACAGGGGGCCTACAATGAGCAGTTCTTC. Translation gives CSGGQGAYNEQFF.

In its sample, this clonotype was seen many times. The V and J genes are TRBV20-1 and TRBJ2-3; tentative D call: TRBD1 (5 bases). The ends were cut back, 3 bases at V and 3 bases at J, with 16 bases in the middle. The CDR3 totals 15 residues. Germline V gene sequence: CDR1 DFQATT, CDR2 SNEGSKA (reference sequence). For the CDR3, the DNA is TGCAGTGCTAGTAGTTCGGGTCCAGGGACAGATACGCAGTATTTT. It specifies CSASSSGPGTDTQYF.

The sample holds a few counts of this clonotype. The rearrangement joins TRBV18 to TRBJ2-2; D is possibly TRBD2 (5 bases). This CDR3 region has 15 residues. V was cut by 4 bases and J by 2 bases, with 11 bases left in between. Per germline, CDR1 KGHSH and CDR2 LQKENI. The CDR3 here is CASSLTGVNTGELFF. As DNA, the CDR3 is TGTGCCAGCTCACTGACCGGGGTCAACACCGGGGAGCTGTTTTTT.

This clonotype showed up many times. The chain has TRBV3-1 and TRBJ1-5; TRBD1 aligns across 7 bases. Trimming removed 1 base from V and 7 bases from J; junction bases left unmatched: 4. The germline V gene encodes CDR1 LGHDT and CDR2 YNNKEL (reference sequence). CDR3 length equals 14 residues. The CDR3 DNA sequence: TGTGCCAGCAGCCAAGGAACAGGGGTGCAGCCCCAGCATTTT. Its translation: CASSQGTGVQPQHF.

The CDR3 protein is CASSPRQGVYEQYF. Written as DNA, the CDR3 is TGTGCCAGCAGCCCACGACAGGGTGTATACGAGCAGTACTTC. J is TRBJ2-7 and V is TRBV7-2, with 7 positions matching TRBD1. CDR1 and CDR2 from the germline V gene are SGHTA and FQGNSA. V lost 5 bases to trimming and J lost 4 bases; unmatched junction nucleotides: 8. CDR3 size: 14 residues.

There are many counts of this clonotype. V and J are TRBV27 and TRBJ2-2, with D tentatively TRBD2 (6 bases). V gave up 2 bases and J gave up 5 bases, with 12 bases separating them. This CDR3 region has 15 residues. Germline V CDR1 and CDR2: MNHEY, SMNVEV (reference sequence). CDR3 residues: CASSLVGGVTGELFF. The CDR3 nucleotides read TGTGCCAGCAGTTTAGTGGGCGGGGTTACCGGGGAGCTGTTTTTT.

At least ten counts were recorded for this clonotype. The rearrangement uses TRBV5-4 and TRBJ1-1; D unresolved. CDR3 size: 15 residues. V was pared by 3 bases and J by 0 bases, with 12 bases between. Germline V gene lookup returns CDR1 SGHNT and CDR2 YYREEE (reference sequence). The CDR3 is CASSSGVYMNTEAFF. DNA for the CDR3: TGTGCCAGCAGCTCGGGAGTCTACATGAACACTGAAGCTTTCTTT.